A single sample gave rise to the 6 T cell receptor beta chains below, sequenced in a study of cytomegalovirus exposure and HLA in healthy donors. Researchers ran the PCR with 60 Vbeta and 13 Jbeta primers. Using immunoSEQ multiplex PCR, the repertoire was profiled, and TCRdb retains in-frame clones only, with some absent. The repertoire holds around 220,000 clones, with 65% to 90% as singletons. Sequencing was done on a sample of PBMCs. Receptor source: a girl under 18 in good health and CMV-seronegative.

V gene TRBV18 combines with J gene TRBJ1-1, with 7 bases fitting TRBD1. The CDR3 totals 17 residues. J gave up 0 bases and V 5 bases, and 12 bases lay outside the gene matches. CDR1 KGHSH and CDR2 LQKENI come from the germline V gene. CDR3 coding DNA: TGTGCCAGCTCATACATGGACCGACAGGGAATGAACACTGAAGCTTTCTTT. Protein product: CASSYMDRQGMNTEAFF.

This chain joins TRBV5-4 and TRBJ1-1; the D gene is possibly TRBD1 (5 bases). This CDR3 has 16 amino acids. The germline V gene encodes CDR1 SGHNT and CDR2 YYREEE (reference sequence). Trimming stripped 0 bases from V and 5 bases from J, with 17 bases between. This CDR3 is CASSLGAGRGGTEAFF. The CDR3 nucleotides read TGTGCCAGCAGCTTGGGAGCCGGAAGGGGAGGAACTGAAGCTTTCTTT.

The chain carries TRBV25-1 and TRBJ1-1; TRBD1 aligns across 7 bases. Germline trimming cut 5 bases from V and 1 base from J; bases unmatched to any gene: 1. This CDR3 has 13 residues. The germline V gene encodes CDR1 MGHDK and CDR2 SYGVNS. The CDR3 DNA is TGTGCCAGCAGTTACAGGGGGAACACTGAAGCTTTCTTT. Translating it yields CASSYRGNTEAFF.

The chain has TRBV6-6 and TRBJ1-6; D possibly corresponds to TRBD1 (5 bases). CDR1 and CDR2 from the germline V gene are MNHNY and SVGAGI (reference sequence). V lost 10 bases and J 7 bases, leaving 14 bases between the germline ends. The CDR3 contains 13 residues. CDR3 sequence reads: CATLTGGNSPLHF. The DNA for the CDR3 is TGTGCCACCCTAACGGGGGGGAATTCACCCCTCCACTTT.

This chain joins TRBV5-6 and TRBJ1-1, with D unclear. Germline CDR1 and CDR2: SGHDT and YYEEEE. Trimming removed 0 bases from V and 7 bases from J, with 7 bases in between. The CDR3 length is 12 residues. The CDR3 reads CASSLVGVEAFF. The DNA for the CDR3 is TGTGCCAGCAGCTTGGTTGGAGTTGAAGCTTTCTTT.

V usage is TRBV28 and J usage is TRBJ1-2, with a weak D call TRBD1 (6 bases). Germline CDR1 is MDHEN and CDR2 is SYDVKM. The CDR3 runs 12 residues. Trimming shortened V by 8 bases and J by 7 bases, and 14 bases separated the two germline ends. CDR3 in DNA: TGTGCCAGCGGATCCAGGGGTAGTGGCTACACCTTC. Protein: CASGSRGSGYTF.